The rows below give T cell receptor beta chains drawn from one sample of a study of CD8+CD57+ T cells in acquired aplastic anemia. TCRdb reprocessed the reads with MiXCR, giving one entry per CDR3 protein. The table has approximately 180,000 distinct CDR3 sequences, roughly 65% seen once. Source material: sorted CD4+, CD8+, or CD8+CD57+ T cells (not recorded which) from PBMCs. Receptors originate from a human donor with aplastic anemia. CDR3s include the opening cysteine and the closing phenylalanine or tryptophan. A D gene is named only where the DNA matches it firmly. Some rows mark clone size as missing; the rest say once, few, many or name a class of expanded clone.

d_call	j_call	clone_size	v_call	cdr3_aa	cdr3_nt
NA	TRBJ2-7	NA	TRBV29-1	CSVAQGQREQYF	TGCAGCGTTGCACAGGGCCAGCGGGAGCAGTACTTC
NA	TRBJ2-1	NA	TRBV10-3	CAVRDWDEQFF	TGTGCCGTTAGGGATTGGGATGAGCAGTTCTTC
TRBD1	TRBJ2-7	many	TRBV12-3/TRBV12-4	CASSPTGAPYEQYF	TGTGCCAGCAGCCCGACAGGGGCTCCCTACGAGCAGTACTTC
NA	TRBJ1-1	many	TRBV5-5	CASSLIGQRHTEAFF	TGTGCCAGCAGCTTAATAGGACAGAGGCACACTGAAGCTTTCTTT
NA	TRBJ2-3	many	TRBV10-3	CAISDPSKTDTQYF	TGTGCCATCAGTGACCCTAGCAAAACCGATACGCAGTATTTT
NA	TRBJ1-6	few	TRBV2	CATTWTSNSPLHF	TGTGCCACCACCTGGACATCGAATTCACCCCTCCACTTT
TRBD2	TRBJ2-5	NA	TRBV6-4	CATSPSGSQETQYF	TGTGCCACCAGTCCTAGCGGGAGCCAAGAGACCCAGTACTTC
NA	TRBJ2-7	NA	TRBV20-1	CSARLGCRGEQYF	TGCAGTGCTAGATTGGGGTGCCGGGGCGAGCAGTACTTC
NA	TRBJ2-7	NA	TRBV7-6	CASSLAGSGAYEQYF	TGTGCCAGCAGCTTAGCGGGGAGTGGGGCCTACGAGCAGTACTTC
TRBD1	TRBJ2-7	NA	TRBV19	CASSADREVSYEQYF	TGTGCCAGTAGCGCGGACAGGGAAGTTTCCTACGAGCAGTACTTC
NA	TRBJ2-7	NA	TRBV20-1	CSARDEDSPKRYEQYF	TGCAGTGCTAGAGATGAGGACTCACCCAAGCGGTACGAGCAGTACTTC
TRBD1	TRBJ2-5	few	TRBV7-3	CASSPGQGRVETQYF	TGTGCCAGCAGCCCCGGACAGGGGAGGGTAGAGACCCAGTACTTC
NA	TRBJ1-2	NA	TRBV29-1	CSVEMGDGYGYTF	TGCAGCGTTGAGATGGGGGACGGCTATGGCTACACCTTC
TRBD1	TRBJ1-2	NA	TRBV10-3	CAISSTGMHGYTF	TGTGCCATCAGCTCGACAGGGATGCACGGCTACACCTTC
TRBD1	TRBJ2-7	NA	TRBV2	CARDRDYEQYF	TGTGCCCGGGACAGGGACTACGAGCAGTACTTC
TRBD2	TRBJ2-5	many	TRBV29-1	CSVHLTSGGPETQYF	TGCAGCGTCCACCTGACTAGCGGGGGCCCAGAGACCCAGTACTTC
TRBD1	TRBJ2-7	NA	TRBV10-3	CAISEGTGAYEQYF	TGTGCCATCAGTGAGGGGACAGGAGCCTACGAGCAGTACTTC
NA	TRBJ2-3	NA	TRBV20-1	CSARGPADTQYF	TGCAGTGCTAGAGGGCCAGCGGATACGCAGTATTTT
NA	TRBJ1-2	NA	TRBV5-1	CASSLSDGVTGGYTF	TGCGCCAGCAGCTTAAGTGACGGAGTGACTGGAGGCTACACCTTC
NA	TRBJ1-6	many	TRBV4-1	CASSQVGIGSPLHF	TGCGCCAGCAGCCAAGTAGGGATCGGCTCACCCCTCCACTTT
TRBD2	TRBJ2-7	NA	TRBV20-1	CSARERLANAYEQYF	TGCAGTGCTAGAGAGAGACTAGCGAACGCCTACGAGCAGTACTTC
NA	TRBJ2-1	NA	TRBV2	CAISTRPNEQFF	TGTGCCATCAGTACAAGGCCCAATGAGCAGTTCTTC
NA	TRBJ1-1	NA	TRBV7-9	CASSLRQLHTEAFF	TGTGCCAGCAGCCTACGACAGCTACACACTGAAGCTTTCTTT
TRBD2	TRBJ2-7	NA	TRBV7-2	CASSLGGSLAGNLASYEQYF	TGTGCCAGCAGCTTAGGAGGGTCCTTAGCGGGGAATCTAGCTTCCTACGAGCAGTACTTC
NA	TRBJ1-3	NA	TRBV4-3	CASSNLGSGNTIYF	TGCGCCAGCAGCAATTTAGGGTCTGGAAACACCATATATTTT
TRBD1	TRBJ1-5	NA	TRBV24-1	CATSDLLDRGCNQPQHF	TGTGCCACCAGTGATTTGTTGGACAGGGGTTGCAATCAGCCCCAGCATTTT
NA	TRBJ2-2	NA	TRBV9	CASSVEGAENTGELFF	TGTGCCAGCAGCGTAGAAGGGGCGGAGAACACCGGGGAGCTGTTTTTT
NA	TRBJ1-2	NA	TRBV19	CASSMMANTF	TGTGCCAGTAGTATGATGGCTAACACCTTC
NA	TRBJ2-5	once	TRBV20-1	CSAPLLYETQYF	TGCAGCGCTCCCCTTCTTTATGAGACCCAGTACTTC
TRBD1	TRBJ1-2	NA	TRBV29-1	CSVGAGGLDGYTF	TGCAGCGTTGGGGCAGGGGGTTTGGATGGCTACACCTTC